This TCR beta chain is from a study of blood T cell repertoires in COVID-19. In the source study's methods: For nucleated cells, counts were estimated from reference gene primer amplification. Sequencing was performed with immunoSEQ multiplex PCR; in TCRdb, only in-frame clones are kept and a portion is missing. The D gene and trimming were derived from the DNA, and the V and J assignments and clone size from that table. The sample includes 84,000 or so clones, 80% seen only once; the top ten take around 12%. This TCR was sampled from a woman in her thirties or forties with active or convalescent COVID-19. The material sequenced was peripheral blood.

CDR3 in amino acids: CASSYSPGLTDTQYF. CDR3 coding DNA: TGTGCCAGCAGTTACTCCCCGGGACTCACAGATACGCAGTATTTT. The V gene is TRBV6-2 or TRBV6-3, the J gene TRBJ2-3; D might be TRBD2 (6 bases). Germline V lookup: CDR1 MNHEY, CDR2 SVGEGT. CDR3 length equals 15 residues. V was shortened by 0 bases and J by 2 bases, with 9 bases between the two germline ends.